The 16 T cell receptor beta chains in this list originate from one sample, sequenced in a study of blood T cell repertoires in COVID-19. Data came from immunoSEQ multiplex PCR; TCRdb stores just in-frame clones and leaves some out. The top ten clones hold around 26% of a sample with approximately 85,000 clones, 86% of them seen once. Sequencing was carried out using peripheral blood. The receptors derive from a man in his forties or fifties with active or convalescent COVID-19.

This clone has only one observation. The chain is built from TRBV5-4 and TRBJ1-2; TRBD1 matches 7 bases. V shed 4 bases and J 0 bases; nucleotides not matched to a gene: 3. Germline loops: CDR1 SGHNT, CDR2 YYREEE (reference sequence). This CDR3 is 14 amino acids long. CDR3 in amino acids: CASSAGQTNYGYTF. CDR3 DNA sequence: TGTGCCAGCAGCGCGGGACAGACTAACTATGGCTACACCTTC.

V is TRBV7-9 and J is TRBJ1-2; TRBD1 might be the D (5 bases). The V end lost 3 bases, the J end lost 4 bases, and 12 bases lay between the germline ends. The CDR3 is made up of 14 amino acids. Germline V lookup: CDR1 SEHNR, CDR2 FQNEAQ (reference sequence). CDR3 coding DNA: TGTGCCAGCAGCTTGGGGGACTCCTTCTATGGCTACACCTTC. It codes for CASSLGDSFYGYTF.

The chain combines TRBV5-1 with TRBJ2-7; D ambiguous. The CDR3 totals 14 residues. CDR1 and CDR2 (germline): SGHRS, YFSETQ. V was trimmed by 5 bases and J by 3 bases, leaving 15 bases between them. The CDR3 bases are TGCGCCAGCAGAATGACCGGCAGCGACTACGAGCAGTACTTC. Translating it yields CASRMTGSDYEQYF.

The chain recombines TRBV19 with TRBJ1-2; weak D call: TRBD1 (5 bases). The CDR3 sequence is 15 residues long. CDR1 is LNHDA, CDR2 SQIVND, per germline (reference sequence). With 4 bases removed from V and 3 bases from J, the gap between germline ends came to 15 bases. The CDR3 spells CASSSLGGNYYGYTF. CDR3 DNA: TGTGCCAGTAGTAGCTTGGGGGGAAATTACTATGGCTACACCTTC.

The chain combines TRBV19 with TRBJ2-3; D gene uncertain. The V end was cut by 3 bases, the J end by 5 bases, with 15 bases between. CDR1 LNHDA and CDR2 SQIVND come from the germline V gene (reference sequence). The CDR3 spans 15 residues. CDR3 coding DNA: TGTGCCAGTAGTATCATCGGCAGGTCGCAAGATACGCAGTATTTT. Translation gives CASSIIGRSQDTQYF. Using reference TRBV19 and TRBJ2-3 for the parts outside the CDR3, the full variable domain is DGGITQSPKYLFRKEGQNVTLSCEQNLNHDAMYWYRQDPGQGLRLIYYSQIVNDFQKGDIAEGYSVSREKKESFPLTVTSAQKNPTAFYLCASSIIGRSQDTQYFGPGTRLTVL.

V is TRBV9 and J is TRBJ2-5, with D possibly being TRBD2 (6 bases). This CDR3 is 14 amino acids long. Germline V gene sequence: CDR1 SGDLS, CDR2 YYNGEE. V was shortened by 0 bases and J by 4 bases, with 10 bases between the two germline ends. For the CDR3, the DNA is TGTGCCAGCAGCGTAGCTGTGGGGGGAGAGACCCAGTACTTC. Protein: CASSVAVGGETQYF.

This sequence joins TRBV7-2 and TRBJ2-5; tentative D call: TRBD2 (6 bases). V lost 1 base and J lost 4, with 13 bases in between. The germline gives CDR1 SGHTA, CDR2 FQGNSA. This CDR3 is 15 amino acids long. CDR3 sequence: CASSLGVRRGETQYF. The CDR3 nucleotides are TGTGCCAGCAGCTTAGGTGTCAGGCGGGGAGAGACCCAGTACTTC.

The chain joins TRBV10-1 to TRBJ2-1, with 11 nucleotides matching TRBD1. The CDR3 sequence is 15 residues long. CDR1 is WNHNN, CDR2 SYGVQD, per germline (reference sequence). Losses at the gene ends were 0 bases for V and 9 bases for J; bases not matched to a gene: 4. The CDR3 DNA follows: TGCGCCAGCAGTGAGTCAAGGACAGGGGGCGGTGAGCAGTTCTTC. It yields the protein CASSESRTGGGEQFF.

The chain joins TRBV29-1 to TRBJ1-3, with D perhaps matching TRBD1 (5 bases). V dropped 4 bases and J dropped 4 bases, with 5 bases sitting between them. The CDR3 length is 11 residues. Germline values: CDR1 SQVTM, CDR2 ANQGSEA. CDR3 sequence: CSVGQGNTIYF. DNA for the CDR3: TGCAGCGTTGGACAGGGAAACACCATATATTTT.

The gene calls are TRBV15 and TRBJ1-3, with 11 bases matching TRBD1. The CDR3 runs 18 residues. Germline loops: CDR1 LNHNV, CDR2 YYDKDF (reference sequence). The V segment lost 1 base and the J segment 1 base; nucleotides outside the gene matches: 6. The CDR3 sequence: CATSRVAGQGVSGNTIYF. CDR3 nucleotides: TGTGCCACCAGCAGAGTCGCGGGACAGGGGGTTTCTGGAAACACCATATATTTT.

This clone was seen only once. The V and J genes are TRBV5-6 and TRBJ1-1, with TRBD1 matching 9 bases. Germline CDR1 SGHDT, CDR2 YYEEEE. This CDR3 is built from 15 residues. Losses at the gene ends were 4 bases for V and 1 base for J; bases not matched to a gene: 5. CDR3: CASSTPGQGNTEAFF. The CDR3 DNA sequence: TGTGCCAGCAGCACACCGGGACAGGGGAACACTGAAGCTTTCTTT.

This clone was seen once. The chain recombines TRBV24-1 with TRBJ2-3; 10 bases line up with TRBD2. Trimming at V came to 6 bases and at J to 2 bases, leaving 7 bases not matched to a gene. Germline V gives CDR1 KGHDR, CDR2 SFDVKD. CDR3 length equals 16 residues. CDR3 DNA: TGTGCCACCAGTTCCTTAGCGGGGGGATACACAGATACGCAGTATTTT. Translating it yields CATSSLAGGYTDTQYF.

The chain has TRBV29-1 and TRBJ2-7, with 10 bases that match TRBD1. Germline V lookup: CDR1 SQVTM, CDR2 ANQGSEA. V was clipped by 1 base and J by 6 bases; unmatched bases: 6. CDR3 length: 14 residues. DNA for the CDR3: TGCAGCGTTGAAGTAAGAGACAGGGGGCGCGAGCAGTACTTC. Its protein is CSVEVRDRGREQYF.

This chain connects TRBV19 to TRBJ1-5; D not resolved. This CDR3 comprises 16 residues. Trimming took off 2 bases at V and 0 bases at J, with 11 bases between the two ends. CDR1 and CDR2 (germline): LNHDA, SQIVND (reference sequence). The CDR3 sequence: CASSISGQLSNQPQHF. CDR3 in DNA: TGTGCCAGTAGTATATCTGGGCAGCTTAGCAATCAGCCCCAGCATTTT.

In this sample, this clone turned up many times. V is TRBV2 and J is TRBJ2-7; 11 bases agree with TRBD1. CDR3 length: 18 residues. V shed 4 bases and J 1 base; nucleotides not matched to a gene: 12. CDR1 is SNHLY and CDR2 is FYNNEI in the germline V gene. The CDR3 bases are TGTGCCAGCAGTGCGATGTGGCCAGGGACAGGGGGGTCCTACGAGCAGTACTTC. Protein: CASSAMWPGTGGSYEQYF.

The V gene is TRBV7-8, the J gene TRBJ1-1, with 10 bases fitting TRBD1. V lost 3 bases and J lost 5; bases outside the gene matches: 9. This CDR3 is built from 16 residues. Germline values: CDR1 SGHVS, CDR2 FQNEAQ. CDR3 sequence: CASSFRTGGIGTEAFF. The CDR3 bases are TGTGCCAGCAGCTTCAGGACAGGGGGTATCGGAACTGAAGCTTTCTTT.